This T cell receptor beta chain was recorded in a study of circulating CD8 cells and anti-PD-1 response in melanoma. Overall study context: Response groups: complete/partial responders versus stable/progressive non-responders. The study, taken as a whole, reports: The cohort mixed treatment-naive and previously treated patients. Only baseline and M1 samples entered the published repertoire comparisons.

CDR3 length equals 15 residues. The V end lost 3 bases, the J end lost 1 base, and 7 bases lay between the germline ends. Germline CDR1 reads LNHDA; CDR2 reads SQIVND (reference sequence). The QIAseq Immune Repertoire TCR panel built the libraries from around 15 ng of total RNA. TCRdb passed the reads through MiXCR, listing each CDR3 protein once. The sample shows over 300 distinct CDR3 sequences, 9% to 10% of them seen only once. The table lists this clonotype with a few counts. What it binds is not known. Live CD3+CD8+TCRalphabeta+ cells were sorted into four subsets by PD-1 and/or TIGIT. This sequence originates from a human donor with melanoma. The sample here was CD8+ T cells from PBMCs, taken at baseline or after one month of anti-PD-1 therapy (not recorded which). The gene calls are TRBV19 and TRBJ2-6; D gene ambiguous. For the CDR3, the DNA is TGTGCCAGTAGTATTCTGGGTTCTGGGGCCAACGTCCTGACTTTC. Translation gives CASSILGSGANVLTF.